This T cell receptor beta chain was observed in a study of blood T cell repertoires in COVID-19. This clone has more than one count but fewer than ten. Clones were sequenced by immunoSEQ multiplex PCR, and TCRdb holds only the in-frame ones, with some missing. The sample carries over 50,000 clones, over 70% recorded once. The sequence derives from a human donor with active or convalescent COVID-19. The donor label of this sample is uncertain. Sample: peripheral blood.

The CDR3 region has the DNA TGTGCTAGTGGGACGACAGGGCACCAGCCCCAGCATTTT. Protein: CASGTTGHQPQHF. The V call is TRBV12-5, the J call TRBJ1-5; 7 bases match TRBD1. This CDR3 comprises 13 residues. Germline CDR1 is LGHNT and CDR2 is FRNRAP. The V and J ends lost 6 bases and 7 bases, in that order; junction bases with no gene match: 6.